This T cell receptor beta chain comes out of a study of T cell responses to AZD1222 COVID-19 vaccine. Study-level points and caveats: Two doses of AZD1222 preceded a rise in Spike-specific TCR breadth and depth. Among spike-specific TCRs, nearly half reportedly target unmutated variant regions.

In regard to this clone: Its antigen is unknown.

Trimming removed 7 bases from V and 4 bases from J; junction bases left unmatched: 6. The CDR3 length is 14 residues. The V gene's germline CDR1 is MNHEY and CDR2 SMNVEV (reference sequence). Sequencing used immunoSEQ multiplex PCR; TCRdb keeps in-frame clones, though not all of them. The table shows some 120,000 clones, with about 88% occurring only once. Sample: peripheral blood, taken on day 0 of AZD1222 vaccination. This chain links TRBV27 with TRBJ2-1; the match to TRBD2 covers 8 bases. This receptor was taken from an adult in good health. DNA for the CDR3: TGTGCCAGCACCCAGCGGGGGATTTACAATGAGCAGTTCTTC. Residues: CASTQRGIYNEQFF.